What follows are 21 T cell receptor beta chains derived from one specimen sequenced in a study of cytomegalovirus exposure and HLA in healthy donors. The primer mix had 60 Vbeta and 13 Jbeta primers. Profiled with immunoSEQ multiplex PCR; TCRdb holds only in-frame clones, not every one. The sample yields 140,000 to 150,000 clones, approximately 73% seen once. Sample: PBMCs. The receptors stem from a woman younger than 35 in good health and CMV-seronegative.

The sample holds a few counts of this clone. This chain connects TRBV7-2 to TRBJ2-7; possibly TRBD2 for D (7 bases). V was cut by 0 bases and J by 2 bases, with 11 bases left in between. Germline V gene data show CDR1 as SGHTA and CDR2 as FQGNSA. This CDR3 has 15 residues. For the CDR3, the DNA is TGTGCCAGCAGCTTAGCGGCGGGGGCCCCCTACGAGCAGTACTTC. The encoded protein is CASSLAAGAPYEQYF. Full variable domain (missing parts from reference TRBV7-2 and TRBJ2-7): GAGVSQSPSNKVTEKGKDVELRCDPISGHTALYWYRQSLGQGLEFLIYFQGNSAPDKSGLPSDRFSAERTGGSVSTLTIQRTQQEDSAVYLCASSLAAGAPYEQYFGPGTRLTVT.

The V gene is TRBV5-1, the J gene TRBJ2-1, with a possible D match to TRBD2 (5 bases). The CDR3 totals 15 residues. The germline V gene encodes CDR1 SGHRS and CDR2 YFSETQ. Trimming stripped 2 bases from V and 3 bases from J, with 12 bases between. DNA of the CDR3: TGCGCCAGCAGCTTTTACGACCGGGACTACAATGAGCAGTTCTTC. It specifies CASSFYDRDYNEQFF.

The chain is built from TRBV7-7 and TRBJ2-1; D is perhaps TRBD1 (5 bases). This CDR3 region has 13 residues. CDR1 and CDR2 (germline): SSHAT, FNYEAQ (reference sequence). With 0 bases removed from V and 9 bases from J, the gap between germline ends came to 9 bases. CDR3 region: CASSLARGAEQFF. The CDR3 nucleotides read TGTGCCAGCAGCTTAGCGCGTGGGGCTGAGCAGTTCTTC.

This chain uses TRBV6-5 with TRBJ2-3, with TRBD1 matching 7 bases. V trimming: 5 bases; J trimming: 10 bases; junction bases outside the gene matches: 3. Germline-derived CDR1 and CDR2 are MNHEY and SVGAGI. The CDR3 contains 11 residues. This chain's CDR3 is CASSTDRSQYF. DNA of the CDR3: TGTGCCAGCAGTACGGACAGGTCGCAGTATTTT.

In its sample, this clone was seen a few times. The genes are TRBV14 and TRBJ2-6; D remains ambiguous. V was clipped by 1 base and J by 0 bases, with 4 bases between them. This CDR3 is 15 amino acids long. Germline V gene sequence: CDR1 SGHDN, CDR2 FVKESK. The CDR3 nucleotides read TGTGCCAGCAGCCAAGGAGGCTCTGGGGCCAACGTCCTGACTTTC. As protein: CASSQGGSGANVLTF.

This sequence joins TRBV6-1 and TRBJ2-2, with D maybe TRBD2 (6 bases). V lost 5 bases to trimming and J lost 2 bases, with 12 bases between them. In germline, CDR1 is MNHNS, CDR2 SASEGT. The CDR3 runs 15 residues. The CDR3 DNA reads TGTGCCAGCAGTTCGGGACTGGGTAACACCGGGGAGCTGTTTTTT. Translation gives CASSSGLGNTGELFF.

This chain links TRBV6-5 with TRBJ2-7, with D unresolved. The CDR3 spans 14 residues. The germline V gene has CDR1 MNHEY and CDR2 SVGAGI. Deletions cut 6 bases from V and 3 bases from J, with 15 bases between. As DNA, the CDR3 is TGTGCCAGCAGGTTCCAGGAAAAGTACTACGAGCAGTACTTC. Residues: CASRFQEKYYEQYF.

The table lists this clone with a few counts. The CDR3 loop is CASSRQVSLNTEAFF. CDR3 DNA sequence: TGTGCCAGTAGCCGACAGGTCTCATTAAACACTGAAGCTTTCTTT. V gene TRBV19 combines with J gene TRBJ1-1; D possibly corresponds to TRBD1 (6 bases). Germline CDR1 LNHDA, CDR2 SQIVND (reference sequence). The CDR3 is 15 residues long. With 6 bases removed from V and 2 bases from J, the gap between germline ends came to 16 bases. Variable domain in full (rest from reference TRBV19 and TRBJ1-1): DGGITQSPKYLFRKEGQNVTLSCEQNLNHDAMYWYRQDPGQGLRLIYYSQIVNDFQKGDIAEGYSVSREKKESFPLTVTSAQKNPTAFYLCASSRQVSLNTEAFFGQGTRLTVV.

The chain links TRBV5-4 to TRBJ2-1; 7 nucleotides align to TRBD1. Germline assignment: CDR1 SGHNT and CDR2 YYREEE (reference sequence). V shed 4 bases and J 6 bases; nucleotides not matched to a gene: 13. The CDR3 contains 16 residues. CDR3 residues: CASSPAGNTGANEQFF. CDR3 bases: TGTGCCAGCAGCCCCGCTGGAAACACAGGGGCCAATGAGCAGTTCTTC. The full variable domain, in which reference TRBV5-4 and TRBJ2-1 provide the parts outside the CDR3, is ETGVTQSPTHLIKTRGQQVTLRCSSQSGHNTVSWYQQALGQGPQFIFQYYREEENGRGNFPPRFSGLQFPNYSSELNVNALELDDSALYLCASSPAGNTGANEQFFGPGTRLTVL.

This clone was counted a few times. The V gene is TRBV5-4, the J gene TRBJ2-1, with TRBD2 matching over 14 bases. Losses at the gene ends were 4 bases for V and 7 bases for J; bases not matched to a gene: 4. The CDR3 is 15 amino acids. Per the germline V gene, CDR1 is SGHNT and CDR2 is YYREEE (reference sequence). Written as DNA, the CDR3 is TGTGCCAGCAGCCCGGGACTAGCGGGGGCGAATGAGCAGTTCTTC. Encoded protein: CASSPGLAGANEQFF.

The V gene is TRBV4-3, the J gene TRBJ1-6; D is possibly TRBD1 (6 bases). Trimming shortened V by 3 bases and J by 7 bases, and 16 bases separated the two germline ends. The germline CDR1 and CDR2 sequences are LGHNA and YSLEER. There are 16 residues in the CDR3. CDR3: CASSHLIGTPNSPLHF. CDR3 sequence (DNA): TGCGCCAGCAGCCACTTGATCGGGACACCCAATTCACCCCTCCACTTT.

The chain has TRBV15 and TRBJ2-3; D remains ambiguous. Per germline, CDR1 LNHNV and CDR2 YYDKDF (reference sequence). The CDR3 consists of 12 residues. The V gene lost 1 base and the J gene lost 3 bases, with 2 bases spanning the gap. In DNA form, the CDR3 reads TGTGCCACCAGCAGAGTAACAGATACGCAGTATTTT. Translation: CATSRVTDTQYF.

The CDR3 sequence is CASSRDSHLHYGYTF. CDR3 DNA: TGTGCCAGCAGCCGGGACAGTCATCTCCACTATGGCTACACCTTC. The genes are TRBV14 and TRBJ1-2; 7 bases are shared with TRBD1. Germline CDR1 is SGHDN and CDR2 is FVKESK. V shed 4 bases and J 3 bases; nucleotides not matched to a gene: 8. CDR3 size: 15 residues.

The genes are TRBV27 and TRBJ1-1, with a possible D match to TRBD1 (6 bases). Germline loops: CDR1 MNHEY, CDR2 SMNVEV (reference sequence). The CDR3 extends over 14 amino acids. V lost 5 bases to trimming and J lost 5 bases, with 15 bases between them. For the CDR3, the DNA is TGTGCCAGCAGTCCCCTTCGGCAGGGGACTGAAGCTTTCTTT. Translated: CASSPLRQGTEAFF.

The chain joins TRBV30 to TRBJ1-2; D may be TRBD1 (5 bases). Germline CDR1 GTSNPN, CDR2 SVGIG (reference sequence). Trimming took 2 bases from V and 4 from J, leaving 8 bases between them. The CDR3 length is 12 residues. The CDR3 sequence is CAWSKGSYGYTF. CDR3 coding DNA: TGTGCCTGGAGTAAGGGGTCCTATGGCTACACCTTC.

V usage is TRBV5-1 and J usage is TRBJ2-1, with 7 bases lining up with TRBD1. Unmatched junction bases numbered 9, after V lost 5 bases and J lost 4 bases. In germline, CDR1 is SGHRS, CDR2 YFSETQ. This CDR3 region has 15 residues. The CDR3 DNA sequence: TGCGCCAGCAGTTTCGACAGGGAGTATTACAATGAGCAGTTCTTC. Translated, it gives CASSFDREYYNEQFF.

This chain connects TRBV7-2 to TRBJ2-3, with D maybe TRBD1 (6 bases). Germline CDR1 and CDR2: SGHTA and FQGNSA. V was pared by 5 bases and J by 0 bases, with 12 bases between. The CDR3 is made up of 15 amino acids. CDR3 coding DNA: TGTGCCAGCAGCCCCGACAGGACCAGCACAGATACGCAGTATTTT. Amino acids: CASSPDRTSTDTQYF.

The J gene is TRBJ2-6, the V gene TRBV27, with 13 bases aligning to TRBD2. Germline trimming cut 4 bases from V and 1 base from J; bases unmatched to any gene: 4. This CDR3 has 18 amino acids. The germline CDR1 and CDR2 sequences are MNHEY and SMNVEV (reference sequence). Here the CDR3 DNA reads TGTGCCAGCAGTTACTCGGGACTAGCGGGATCTGGGGCCAACGTCCTGACTTTC. Its protein product is CASSYSGLAGSGANVLTF. The full variable domain, with the rest looked up from reference TRBV27 and TRBJ2-6, is EAQVTQNPRYLITVTGKKLTVTCSQNMNHEYMSWYRQDPGLGLRQIYYSMNVEVTDKGDVPEGYKVSRKEKRNFPLILESPSPNQTSLYFCASSYSGLAGSGANVLTFGAGSRLTVL.

The chain combines TRBV7-3 with TRBJ2-1, with 7 bases identical to TRBD2. CDR1 is SGHTA and CDR2 is FQGTGA in the germline V gene. This CDR3 is built from 15 residues. Trimming removed 3 bases from V and 2 bases from J; junction bases left unmatched: 4. The CDR3 here is CASSFAAGPYNEQFF. The CDR3, as DNA: TGTGCCAGCAGCTTCGCAGCGGGGCCCTACAATGAGCAGTTCTTC. Together with reference TRBV7-3 and TRBJ2-1, the CDR3 gives the full variable domain: GAGVSQTPSNKVTEKGKYVELRCDPISGHTALYWYRQSLGQGPEFLIYFQGTGAADDSGLPNDRFFAVRPEGSVSTLKIQRTERGDSAVYLCASSFAAGPYNEQFFGPGTRLTVL.

This clone showed up just a few times. The genes are TRBV7-9 and TRBJ2-3; weak D call: TRBD2 (5 bases). CDR1 and CDR2 from the germline V gene are SEHNR and FQNEAQ (reference sequence). V lost 4 bases and J 1 base, leaving 12 bases between the germline ends. The CDR3 length is 15 residues. As DNA, the CDR3 is TGTGCCAGCAGCTCCTGGGGAGTGGGCACAGATACGCAGTATTTT. Translating it yields CASSSWGVGTDTQYF.

V gene TRBV5-1 combines with J gene TRBJ1-1; 8 bases are shared with TRBD1. The CDR3 covers 15 residues. V gave up 3 bases and J gave up 5 bases; unmatched junction bases: 9. Germline V gene lookup returns CDR1 SGHRS and CDR2 YFSETQ. The CDR3 sequence: CASSSGQGPGTEAFF. The CDR3 nucleotides are TGCGCCAGCAGCTCAGGACAGGGCCCGGGAACTGAAGCTTTCTTT.